This TCR beta chain stems from a study of OX40 agonist ivuxolimab in advanced cancers. With regard to the full study: Ivuxolimab was an agonistic, fully human IgG2 monoclonal antibody directed against OX40 (CD134), a costimulatory receptor. The dose-escalation cohort was around 83% male with a mean age of roughly 62 years, ranging from 23 to 79. Intravenous ivuxolimab was administered to patients every 2 weeks at six dose levels: 0.01, 0.1, 0.3, 1.5, 3 and 10 mg/kg. Partial responses occurred in three dose-escalation patients: two with cutaneous melanoma and one with hepatocellular carcinoma. The paper reports the monotherapy dose-escalation portion (N = 52 patients) of the phase I ivuxolimab trial. Of the 50 to 55 dose-escalation patients, hepatocellular carcinoma was present in approximately 20, melanoma in approximately 15, renal cell carcinoma in 9 and head and neck cancer in 9. Patients were allowed to have had prior anti-PD-1, anti-PD-L1 or anti-CTLA-4 therapy, and approximately 37% of the dose-escalation patients had been treated with checkpoint inhibitors. Peripheral TCRbeta sequencing aimed to test whether ivuxolimab altered TCR sequence diversity and caused clonal T-cell expansion. The study at large found these results: At doses of 0.1 to 3.0 mg/kg, clonal expansion of both CD4+ and CD8+ T cells in blood was seen between baseline and week 6. After ivuxolimab, expanded clones were on average more numerous among CD8+ T cells than among CD4+ T cells. Which antigens the clonally expanded peripheral T cells were specific for was not determined. In the 0.1-3.0 mg/kg groups, partial responders had among the lowest normalized peripheral clonal expansion, particularly in CD8+ T cells. Low levels of normalized T-cell clonal expansion were also seen in some patients who did not respond.

Patients with a history of autoimmune disease or receiving systemic immunosuppression were excluded from the trial. In every dose cohort, peripheral blood was drawn for TCR sequencing at baseline, cycle 4 day 1, and cycle 7 day 1. Samples came from an open-label, multicenter, first-in-human phase I dose-escalation trial of ivuxolimab. Adults with locally advanced or metastatic melanoma, renal cell carcinoma, hepatocellular carcinoma or head and neck squamous cell carcinoma were enrolled in the trial. Before TCR sequencing, CD4+ and CD8+ T cells were separately sorted from peripheral blood. Genomic DNA was isolated from the sorted cells so that the TCRbeta CDR3 region could be sequenced. The immunoSEQ Assay was used for sequencing of TCRbeta CDR3 regions. TCRdb mirrors the immuneACCESS table, restricted to in-frame sequences. Some clones are absent from its copies; in checked studies, under half trace to an unresolved V gene, and the reason for the others is unknown. Here the sample has about 93,000 clones; 90% to 95% occur a single time. 2% to 3% of the sample is in the top ten clones.

Trimming removed 1 base from V and 3 bases from J, leaving 16 bases between the germline ends. The germline V gene (reference sequence) specifies LNHDA as CDR1 and SQIVND as CDR2. The CDR3 numbers 16 residues from cysteine through phenylalanine. Just the 48-base CDR3 DNA is kept, in frame starting at base 1. About this clone itself: The antigen it binds to is not known. Within one base of it there is no much larger clone, and no base qualities were kept.

The source was CD4+ or CD8+ T cells sorted from blood, collected in a trial of the OX40 agonist ivuxolimab. This clonotype originated in an adult with an advanced solid tumor such as melanoma, head and neck, liver or kidney cancer. The rearrangement combines TRBV19 with TRBJ2-7; the D segment might be TRBD1 or TRBD2, since each matches 5 bases. The CDR3 in this case is CASSIGGSSRFYEQYF. The nucleotide sequence reads as follows: TGTGCCAGTAGTATAGGGGGGTCTAGCCGATTCTACGAGCAGTACTTC.